The clone carrying this TCR beta chain appeared a few times. This sample stems from a study of T-cell reconstitution after alpha-beta-depleted transplantation in children. This CDR3 is 16 amino acids long. Germline CDR1 and CDR2: SGHRS and YFSETQ. The V gene lost 4 bases and the J gene lost 0 bases, with 15 bases spanning the gap. Unique molecular identifiers were incorporated when the TCRbeta library was constructed. TCRdb fed the PCR reads into MiXCR, producing one record per CDR3 protein. This table holds about 610,000 distinct CDR3 sequences, roughly a tenth found once. The sequence was collected from a human donor who donated a stem cell graft to a child with acute myeloid leukemia. The sequences come from PBMCs from the stem cell graft donor, collected from the stem cell graft. V and J are TRBV5-1 and TRBJ2-3; a possible D gene is TRBD2 (5 bases). The CDR3 DNA is TGCGCCAGCAGCCGCGATTTAGCGACCAGCACAGATACGCAGTATTTT. It codes for CASSRDLATSTDTQYF.